Listed here are 12 T cell receptor beta chains from one sample, sequenced in a study of chemoradiotherapy in HPV16-positive cancers. Clones were sequenced by immunoSEQ multiplex PCR, and TCRdb holds only the in-frame ones, with some missing. Of about 22,000 clones listed, roughly 89% are singletons. This material consisted of blood, taken from a patient who underwent chemoradiotherapy. The receptors originated from a human donor with HPV-associated anogenital cancer.

The chain uses TRBV14 and TRBJ2-6; no reliable D call. The V end was cut by 0 bases, the J end by 0 bases, with 18 bases between. Looked up from germline, CDR1 is SGHDN and CDR2 is FVKESK. CDR3 length: 20 amino acids. CDR3 in amino acids: CASSQDIVVGFDSGANVLTF. CDR3 DNA: TGTGCCAGCAGCCAAGATATTGTGGTCGGATTCGACTCTGGGGCCAACGTCCTGACTTTC. Full variable domain (missing parts from reference TRBV14 and TRBJ2-6): EAGVTQFPSHSVIEKGQTVTLRCDPISGHDNLYWYRRVMGKEIKFLLHFVKESKQDESGMPNNRFLAERTGGTYSTLKVQPAELEDSGVYFCASSQDIVVGFDSGANVLTFGAGSRLTVL.

V is TRBV5-1 and J is TRBJ1-3, with TRBD1 as a possible D gene (5 bases). CDR1 is SGHRS, CDR2 YFSETQ, per germline. This CDR3 is built from 11 residues. V was clipped by 7 bases and J by 8 bases, with 10 bases between them. CDR3 region: CASRDRDTIYF. CDR3 bases: TGCGCCAGCCGGGACCGGGACACCATATATTTT. Full variable domain (missing parts from reference TRBV5-1 and TRBJ1-3): KAGVTQTPRYLIKTRGQQVTLSCSPISGHRSVSWYQQTPGQGLQFLFEYFSETQRNKGNFPGRFSGRQFSNSRSEMNVSTLELGDSALYLCASRDRDTIYFGEGSWLTVV.

The chain links TRBV4-3 to TRBJ2-3; the match to TRBD2 covers 11 bases. V gave up 1 base and J gave up 1 base; unmatched junction bases: 1. This CDR3 comprises 16 residues. Per germline, CDR1 LGHNA and CDR2 YSLEER. The CDR3, as DNA: TGCGCCAGCAGCCAAGGGACTAGCGGGCGCACAGATACGCAGTATTTT. This sequence encodes CASSQGTSGRTDTQYF.

This clone was counted between two and nine times. The chain carries TRBV2 and TRBJ2-2; D remains unclear. The V end was cut by 7 bases, the J end by 1 base, with 10 bases between. The CDR3 contains 14 residues. CDR1 is SNHLY and CDR2 is FYNNEI in the germline V gene. The CDR3 DNA sequence: TGTGCCAGCATGAGTAAACAGAACACCGGGGAGCTGTTTTTT. The encoded protein is CASMSKQNTGELFF. The full variable domain, its missing parts supplied by reference TRBV2 and TRBJ2-2, is EPEVTQTPSHQVTQMGQEVILRCVPISNHLYFYWYRQILGQKVEFLVSFYNNEISEKSEIFDDQFSVERPDGSNFTLKIRSTKLEDSAMYFCASMSKQNTGELFFGEGSRLTVL.

This chain uses TRBV28 with TRBJ1-1, with TRBD1 as a possible D gene (5 bases). CDR3 length equals 15 residues. Trimming pared 5 bases from V and 1 base from J, leaving 14 bases between. Germline lookup yields CDR1 MDHEN and CDR2 SYDVKM. The CDR3 spells CASSPWGRKNTEAFF. CDR3 in DNA: TGTGCCAGCAGTCCCTGGGGCAGAAAGAACACTGAAGCTTTCTTT.

V and J are TRBV7-9 and TRBJ1-5, with a tentative D call TRBD1 (5 bases). Germline CDR1 and CDR2: SEHNR and FQNEAQ (reference sequence). Trimming pared 4 bases from V and 5 bases from J, leaving 15 bases between. This CDR3 has 15 amino acids. CDR3 nucleotide sequence: TGTGCCAGCAGCTCCTCCGGGACTATCGATCAGCCCCAGCATTTT. This encodes CASSSSGTIDQPQHF.

The chain links TRBV13 to TRBJ2-5; 14 bases agree with TRBD2. Germline V lookup: CDR1 PRHDT, CDR2 FYEKMQ (reference sequence). The CDR3 consists of 16 residues. Trimming removed 5 bases from V and 2 bases from J; junction bases left unmatched: 4. As DNA, the CDR3 is TGTGCCAGCAGCCCGAGACTAGCGGGGGGGCAAGAGACCCAGTACTTC. Translation gives CASSPRLAGGQETQYF.

V gene TRBV29-1 combines with J gene TRBJ2-7; tentative D call: TRBD2 (6 bases). The V and J ends lost 7 bases and 4 bases respectively, with 17 bases between them. Germline V gene data show CDR1 as SQVTM and CDR2 as ANQGSEA. The CDR3 runs to 13 residues. The CDR3 DNA sequence: TGCAGCGCCGCCGGGAGATTGAGTTACGAGCAGTACTTC. Its translation: CSAAGRLSYEQYF.

The rearrangement links TRBV9 to TRBJ2-3; D ambiguous. Trimming removed 4 bases at V and 2 bases at J, with 17 bases between. The germline V gene has CDR1 SGDLS and CDR2 YYNGEE. The CDR3 has 16 amino acids. The CDR3 spells CASSFQDELYTDTQYF. The CDR3 bases are TGTGCCAGCAGCTTCCAGGACGAATTGTACACAGATACGCAGTATTTT.

The V and J genes are TRBV19 and TRBJ2-7, with TRBD1 matching 9 bases. Looked up from germline, CDR1 is LNHDA and CDR2 is SQIVND (reference sequence). V shed 6 bases and J 7 bases; nucleotides not matched to a gene: 13. The length of the CDR3 is 15 residues. CDR3 protein: CASRPTGTGPREQYF. The CDR3 nucleotides are TGTGCCAGTAGACCAACCGGGACAGGGCCTAGGGAGCAGTACTTC.

The chain recombines TRBV25-1 with TRBJ2-1; 10 bases line up with TRBD1. CDR3 length: 16 amino acids. Germline values: CDR1 MGHDK, CDR2 SYGVNS. V gave up 1 base and J gave up 5 bases; unmatched junction bases: 5. CDR3 in amino acids: CASSEWTGGADNEQFF. The DNA of the CDR3 is TGTGCCAGCAGTGAATGGACAGGGGGGGCGGACAATGAGCAGTTCTTC.

In regard to this clone: At one of its ends the junction is not consistent with the germline gene, which may arise from a read error. The CDR3 DNA reads TGTGCTAGCAGCATACGGACAGGGCTTGTAGAGACCCAGTACTTC. It translates to CASSIRTGLVETQYF. V and J are TRBV7-7 and TRBJ2-5, with 8 nucleotides matching TRBD1. From germline, CDR1 is SSHAT and CDR2 FNYEAQ (reference sequence). The length of the CDR3 is 15 residues. Looking up the rest from reference TRBV7-7 and TRBJ2-5 gives the full variable domain: GAGVSQSPRYKVTKRGQDVTLRCDPISSHATLYWYQQALGQGPEFLTYFNYEAQPDKSGLPSDRFSAERPEGSISTLTIQRTEQRDSAMYRCASSIRTGLVETQYFGPGTRLLVL.